The T cell receptor (beta chain) described here comes from a study of glioma-infiltrating T cells. Findings of the study overall: Gliomas, especially low-grade, showed above-expected tissue-blood divergence; non-neoplastic patients showed below.

TCR alpha and beta CDR3 regions were amplified from RNA using iRepertoire nested multiplex PCR. TCRdb re-analysed the multiplex PCR reads in MiXCR, keeping a single row per CDR3 protein. The sample includes approximately 120,000 distinct CDR3 sequences, about 23% of them seen just once. This clonotype was counted ten times or more. Its antigen remains unidentified. Sequencing used glioma tissue, nonneoplastic brain tissue, or PBMCs (not recorded which). The TCR was taken from a human donor with low-grade glioma or glioblastoma, undergoing nonglioma brain surgery, or in good health (not recorded which).

For the CDR3, the DNA is TGTGCCAGCAGCTTAGAATCCGCGGGTGGGTTCGTAGATACGCAGTATTTT. Translated: CASSLESAGGFVDTQYF. J is TRBJ2-3 and V is TRBV11-2; tentatively, D is TRBD2 (5 bases). The CDR3 length is 17 residues. The ends were cut back, 0 bases at V and 5 bases at J, with 18 bases in the middle. Germline V gene lookup returns CDR1 SGHAT and CDR2 FQNNGV.